This section outlines one T cell receptor (beta chain) sequence together with its context. The entry originates in a study of shared clonotypes between healthy human individuals. The assay was immunoSEQ multiplex PCR, and TCRdb's table has in-frame clones only and misses some. The table lists millions of clones, 85% to 95% of them singletons. Germline V gene sequence: CDR1 SGHAT, CDR2 FQNNGV. The CDR3 spans 15 residues. After removal of 1 base from V and 4 bases from J, the junction contained 5 bases not matched to a gene. The chain has TRBV11-2 and TRBJ2-3; 7 nucleotides match TRBD2. This clonotype was sampled from a man aged 18 to 29 in good health. Some clones in this sample may be carry-over from other donors' samples. The sequenced material came from naive CD4+ T cells from PBMCs. As for subset: CD45RA+ positively selected. The CDR3 DNA follows: TGTGCCAGCAGCTTAGCGGGGGGAGCGGCAGATACGCAGTATTTT. This sequence encodes CASSLAGGAADTQYF.